These 26 T cell receptor beta chains were sequenced from one sample in a study of monozygotic twins with inflammatory bowel disease. TCRdb re-called the 5' RACE reads; every CDR3 protein appears as one record, without DNA. In all, the sample yields roughly 320,000 distinct CDR3 sequences. The sample consisted of blood. The receptors here all came from a human donor with ulcerative colitis or Crohn's disease, or a healthy co-twin of an affected twin (not recorded which).

The chain combines TRBV6-6 with TRBJ1-2. Germline values: CDR1 MNHNY, CDR2 SVGAGI (reference sequence). The CDR3 is made up of 12 amino acids. Here the CDR3 reads CASSPTPYGYTF.

J is TRBJ2-1 and V is TRBV18; the TRBD1 assignment by TCRdb is unverifiable without DNA. This CDR3 is built from 15 residues. Germline V gene data show CDR1 as KGHSH and CDR2 as LQKENI. The CDR3 loop reads CASLPPTGGRNEQFF.

This chain joins TRBV12-3 or TRBV12-4 and TRBJ1-6; lacking DNA, the TRBD1 call made by TCRdb goes unchecked. This CDR3 is 16 amino acids long. CDR3 in amino acids: CASSRDRGLLGSPLHF.

The chain combines TRBV20-1 with TRBJ2-7. CDR3 size: 13 residues. Germline V gene lookup returns CDR1 DFQATT and CDR2 SNEGSKA (reference sequence). The CDR3 sequence: CSARGTATYEQYF.

V is TRBV12-3 or TRBV12-4 and J is TRBJ1-2; TCRdb's assignment of TRBD1 cannot be checked, as there is no DNA. The length of the CDR3 is 13 residues. This CDR3 is CASSFSRFYGYTF.

The chain carries TRBV6-2 or TRBV6-3 and TRBJ2-7; TCRdb proposes TRBD1, but this gene call is untestable without DNA. The CDR3 is 15 residues long. The germline V gene has CDR1 MNHEY and CDR2 SVGEGT. This chain's CDR3 is CASSPWRDRAYEQYF.

The chain recombines TRBV19 with TRBJ2-2; TCRdb calls TRBD2, which cannot be checked without DNA. The CDR3 runs to 16 residues. Germline CDR1 is LNHDA and CDR2 is SQIVND (reference sequence). CDR3 sequence: CASTKEEGWGTGELFF.

This chain connects TRBV7-9 to TRBJ2-7. The CDR3 is 17 amino acids. CDR1 and CDR2 from the germline V gene are SEHNR and FQNEAQ (reference sequence). The CDR3 loop is CASSLGSWTSSSYEQYF.

V gene TRBV4-3 combines with J gene TRBJ2-3; TCRdb's D call, TRBD1, is unchecked because there is no DNA. CDR1 and CDR2 (germline): LGHNA, YSLEER. The CDR3 extends over 17 amino acids. The CDR3 loop reads CASSQDGSRPRDDTQYF.

The chain is built from TRBV27 and TRBJ2-1; TCRdb returns TRBD2, unconfirmable since there is no DNA. Germline V gene data show CDR1 as MNHEY and CDR2 as SMNVEV (reference sequence). The CDR3 sequence is 13 residues long. The CDR3 reads CASSLWGANEQFF.

The rearrangement joins TRBV28 to TRBJ2-1; TCRdb's D call, TRBD1, is unchecked because there is no DNA. The CDR3 sequence is 14 residues long. Looked up from germline, CDR1 is MDHEN and CDR2 is SYDVKM. The CDR3: CASSFSLGRFEQFF.

V is TRBV7-8 and J is TRBJ1-5. This CDR3 region has 16 residues. Germline values: CDR1 SGHVS, CDR2 FQNEAQ. CDR3: CASSSHRTISNQPQHF. Together with reference TRBV7-8 and TRBJ1-5, the CDR3 gives the full variable domain: GAGVSQSPRYKVAKRGQDVALRCDPISGHVSLFWYQQALGQGPEFLTYFQNEAQLDKSGLPSDRFFAERPEGSVSTLKIQRTQQEDSAVYLCASSSHRTISNQPQHFGDGTRLSIL.

The chain combines TRBV28 with TRBJ2-7; TCRdb's D call of TRBD2 is untestable without DNA. Germline CDR1 and CDR2: MDHEN and SYDVKM. The CDR3 covers 14 residues. The CDR3: CASRGGPGAYEQYF.

The chain couples TRBV20-1 to TRBJ2-3; TCRdb's D gene call, TRBD1, goes unchecked for lack of DNA. Germline CDR1 DFQATT, CDR2 SNEGSKA (reference sequence). The CDR3 length is 17 residues. CDR3 sequence reads: CSARGGAAPGSTDTQYF.

The rearrangement uses TRBV3-1 and TRBJ2-5; TCRdb indicates TRBD1, and absent DNA this call remains unverified. CDR1 and CDR2 from the germline V gene are LGHDT and YNNKEL (reference sequence). CDR3 length: 15 residues. Here the CDR3 reads CASSQMTGVSETQYF.

This rearrangement joins TRBV18 to TRBJ1-6; there is no DNA to check the TCRdb D call of TRBD1. CDR3 size: 16 residues. Germline-derived CDR1 and CDR2 are KGHSH and LQKENI. CDR3 residues: CASSPQGAGHNSPLHF. The variable domain in full, completed from reference TRBV18 and TRBJ1-6, reads NAGVMQNPRHLVRRRGQEARLRCSPMKGHSHVYWYRQLPEEGLKFMVYLQKENIIDESGMPKERFSAEFPKEGPSILRIQQVVRGDSAAYFCASSPQGAGHNSPLHFGNGTRLTVT.

J is TRBJ2-3 and V is TRBV27; there is no DNA to check the TCRdb D call of TRBD2. Germline lookup yields CDR1 MNHEY and CDR2 SMNVEV (reference sequence). The CDR3 has 15 amino acids. This CDR3 reads CASSFAAGSRDTQYF.

The chain couples TRBV7-2 to TRBJ2-7; TCRdb lists TRBD2, though no DNA is available to test this call. Germline CDR1 SGHTA, CDR2 FQGNSA. This CDR3 is built from 13 residues. CDR3: CASRDGLVYEQYF.

The chain is built from TRBV6-6 and TRBJ1-3. The germline gives CDR1 MNHNY, CDR2 SVGAGI (reference sequence). The CDR3 contains 14 residues. Here the CDR3 reads CASSYQSSGNTIYF.

The chain couples TRBV4-3 to TRBJ1-3. Germline V gives CDR1 LGHNA, CDR2 YSLEER. This CDR3 comprises 15 residues. CDR3 sequence reads: CASSQDRFSGNTIYF.

V and J are TRBV4-2 and TRBJ2-3; absent DNA, TCRdb's TRBD2 call cannot be checked. The germline gives CDR1 LGHNA, CDR2 YNFKEQ. This CDR3 is 15 amino acids long. The CDR3 reads CASSQAGGGTDTQYF.

The chain recombines TRBV5-6 with TRBJ1-5; TCRdb's assignment of TRBD1 cannot be checked, as there is no DNA. CDR3 length: 15 amino acids. Germline CDR1 reads SGHDT; CDR2 reads YYEEEE. This CDR3 reads CASSHTMGTGQPQHF.

The chain uses TRBV27 and TRBJ2-1; TCRdb designates TRBD2, a call that cannot be tested without DNA. CDR3 length: 19 residues. Germline CDR1 MNHEY, CDR2 SMNVEV (reference sequence). CDR3 loop: CASSPSGTSGRELYNEQFF.

V gene TRBV24-1 combines with J gene TRBJ2-4; as DNA is missing, the TRBD1 call by TCRdb cannot be tested. The germline V gene has CDR1 KGHDR and CDR2 SFDVKD. The CDR3 length is 13 residues. The CDR3 region is CASRGSGENIQYF.

This rearrangement joins TRBV11-2 to TRBJ2-5; TCRdb's D call, TRBD1, is unchecked because there is no DNA. CDR3 length: 12 residues. The germline V gene encodes CDR1 SGHAT and CDR2 FQNNGV. This chain's CDR3 is CASGGARETQYF.

The rearrangement joins TRBV28 to TRBJ1-5; TCRdb returns TRBD1, unconfirmable since there is no DNA. From germline, CDR1 is MDHEN and CDR2 SYDVKM. CDR3 size: 14 residues. CDR3 in amino acids: CASRVRQLNQPQHF.